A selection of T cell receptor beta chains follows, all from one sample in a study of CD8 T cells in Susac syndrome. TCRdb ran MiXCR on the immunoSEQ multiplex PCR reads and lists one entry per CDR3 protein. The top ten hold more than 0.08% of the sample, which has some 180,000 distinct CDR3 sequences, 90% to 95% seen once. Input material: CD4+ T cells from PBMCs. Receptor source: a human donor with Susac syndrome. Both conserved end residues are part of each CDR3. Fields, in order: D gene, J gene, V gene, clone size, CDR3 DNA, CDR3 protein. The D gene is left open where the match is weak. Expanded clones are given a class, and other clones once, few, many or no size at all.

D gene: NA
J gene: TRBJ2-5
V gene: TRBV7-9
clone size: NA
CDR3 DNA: TGTGCCAGCAGCTTCCGCGGGGGCGCAGGGGAGACCCAGTACTTC
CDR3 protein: CASSFRGGAGETQYF

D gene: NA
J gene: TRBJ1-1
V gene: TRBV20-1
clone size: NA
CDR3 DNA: TGCAGTGCTAGAGAGCTCAACATGAACACTGAAGCTTTCTTT
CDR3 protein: CSARELNMNTEAFF

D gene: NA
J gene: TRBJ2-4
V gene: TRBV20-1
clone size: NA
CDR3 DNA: TGCAGTGCTACCCGTGGGTTGCTAGCCAAAAACATTCAGTACTTC
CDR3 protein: CSATRGLLAKNIQYF

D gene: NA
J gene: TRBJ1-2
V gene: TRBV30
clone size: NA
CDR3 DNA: TGTGCCTGGAGTGTACGGGGAGTCAACTATGGCTACACCTTC
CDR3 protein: CAWSVRGVNYGYTF

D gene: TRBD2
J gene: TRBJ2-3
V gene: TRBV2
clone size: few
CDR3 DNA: TGTGCCAGCTCCGGCGGGGGGACAGATACGCAGTATTTT
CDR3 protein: CASSGGGTDTQYF

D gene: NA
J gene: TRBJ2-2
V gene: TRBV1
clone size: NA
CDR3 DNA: TGCACCAGCAGCCAAGAGGCGATAGCGGGAGTCGTCGGGGAGCTGTTTTTT
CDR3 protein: CTSSQEAIAGVVGELFF

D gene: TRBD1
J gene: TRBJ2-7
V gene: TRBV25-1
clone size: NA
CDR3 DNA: TGTGCCAGCAGTGGGACAGGGGGCGAGCAGTACTTC
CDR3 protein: CASSGTGGEQYF

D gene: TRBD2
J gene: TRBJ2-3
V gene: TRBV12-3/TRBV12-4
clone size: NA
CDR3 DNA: TGTGCCAGCAGTCGGGGACTAGTCCCCGATACGCAGTATTTT
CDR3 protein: CASSRGLVPDTQYF

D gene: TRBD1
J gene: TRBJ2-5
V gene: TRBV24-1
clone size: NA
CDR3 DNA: TGTGCCACCAGTAGGAGACAGGGCGTTGAGGAGACCCAGTACTTC
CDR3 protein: CATSRRQGVEETQYF

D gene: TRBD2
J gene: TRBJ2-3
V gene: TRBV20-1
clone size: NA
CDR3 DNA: TGCAGTGCTATGACGGATCCCCTAGCGGGGGGATACACAGATACGCAGTATTTT
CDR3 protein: CSAMTDPLAGGYTDTQYF

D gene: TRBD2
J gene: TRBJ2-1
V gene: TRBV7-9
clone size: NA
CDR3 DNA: TGTGCCAGCAGATCAGGACTAGCGGGAGTTAATGAGCAGTTCTTC
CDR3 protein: CASRSGLAGVNEQFF

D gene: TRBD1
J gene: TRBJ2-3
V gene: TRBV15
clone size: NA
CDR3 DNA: TGTGCCACCAGCAGAGGTCAAGACCGGACAGGGGGCACAGATACGCAGTATTTT
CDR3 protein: CATSRGQDRTGGTDTQYF

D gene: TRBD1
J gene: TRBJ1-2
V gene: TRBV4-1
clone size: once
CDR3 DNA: TGCGCCAGCAGCCAAGGGTTGAGGTTCGGGGACAGGGGAATCTATGGCTACACCTTC
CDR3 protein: CASSQGLRFGDRGIYGYTF

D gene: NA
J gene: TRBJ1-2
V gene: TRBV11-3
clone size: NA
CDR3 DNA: TGTGCCAGCAGCCCCTGGGACATCTATGGCTACACCTTC
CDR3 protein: CASSPWDIYGYTF

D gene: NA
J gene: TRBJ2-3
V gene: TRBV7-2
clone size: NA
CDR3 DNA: TGTGCCAGCAGCTTCCAAGCTGGAGATACGCAGTATTTT
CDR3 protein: CASSFQAGDTQYF

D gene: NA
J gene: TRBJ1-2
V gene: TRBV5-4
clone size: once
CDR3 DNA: TGTGCCAGCAGCCCGGCCGCCTGGGACTATGGCTACACCTTC
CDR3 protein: CASSPAAWDYGYTF

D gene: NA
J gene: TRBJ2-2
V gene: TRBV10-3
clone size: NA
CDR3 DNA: TGTGCCATCACATCGGACAATCACACCGGGGAGCTGTTTTTT
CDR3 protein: CAITSDNHTGELFF

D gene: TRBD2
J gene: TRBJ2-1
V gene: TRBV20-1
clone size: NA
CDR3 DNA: TGCAGTGCAGGACTAGCGGGAGTCAATGAGCAGTTCTTC
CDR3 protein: CSAGLAGVNEQFF

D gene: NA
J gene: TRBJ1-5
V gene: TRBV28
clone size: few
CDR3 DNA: TGTGCCAGCAGTTTAGAGGGGAATAATCAGCCCCAGCATTTT
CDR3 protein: CASSLEGNNQPQHF

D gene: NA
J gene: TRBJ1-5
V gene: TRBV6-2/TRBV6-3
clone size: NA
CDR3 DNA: TGTGCCAGCACCTTGAACAGAAATCAGCCCCAGCATTTT
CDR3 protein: CASTLNRNQPQHF

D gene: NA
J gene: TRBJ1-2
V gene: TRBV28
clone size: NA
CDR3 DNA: TGTGCCAGCAGTTCCCGGACAGCTGAAGCGTATGGCTACACCTTC
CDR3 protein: CASSSRTAEAYGYTF

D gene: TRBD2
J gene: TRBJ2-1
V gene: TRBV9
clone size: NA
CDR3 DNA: TGTGCCAGCAGCTCACTAGCGACCTCCTACAATGAGCAGTTCTTC
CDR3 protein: CASSSLATSYNEQFF

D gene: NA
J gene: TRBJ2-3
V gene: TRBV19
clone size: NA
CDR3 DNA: TGTGCCAGTAGCAGGACACGGTCTAGCACAGATACGCAGTATTTT
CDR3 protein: CASSRTRSSTDTQYF

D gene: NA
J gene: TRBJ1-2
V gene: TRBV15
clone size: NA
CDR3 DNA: TGTGCCACCAGCAGAGAGTTCGACAGGCCCGCTTATGGCTACACCTTC
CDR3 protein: CATSREFDRPAYGYTF

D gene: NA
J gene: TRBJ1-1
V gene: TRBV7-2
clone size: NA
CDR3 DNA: TGTGCCAGCAGCTCGCGGGGGAATAATCGGAACACTGAAGCTTTCTTT
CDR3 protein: CASSSRGNNRNTEAFF

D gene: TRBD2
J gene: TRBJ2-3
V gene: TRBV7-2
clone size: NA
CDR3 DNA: TGTGCCAGCAGCCTCGGACTAGCGGGAGCCCCAGATACGCAGTATTTT
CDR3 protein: CASSLGLAGAPDTQYF

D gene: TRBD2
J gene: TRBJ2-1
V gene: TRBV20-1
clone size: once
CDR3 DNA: TGCAGTGCTGTTGGACTAGCGGGGGATTTCTTTACGGAGCAGTTCTTC
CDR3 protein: CSAVGLAGDFFTEQFF

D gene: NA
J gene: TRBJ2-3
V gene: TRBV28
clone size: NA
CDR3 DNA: TGTGCCAGCAGTTCCCCGTTTCCGAGCACAGATACGCAGTATTTT
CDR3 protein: CASSSPFPSTDTQYF

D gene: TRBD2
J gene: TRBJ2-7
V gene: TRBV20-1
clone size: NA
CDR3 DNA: TGCAGTGCTAGCACAGCGGGGGGAACGCGTCTGCAGTACTTC
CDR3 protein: CSASTAGGTRLQYF

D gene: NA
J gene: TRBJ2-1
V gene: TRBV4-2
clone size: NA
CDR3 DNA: TGTGCCAGCAGCAGGGACTTCGGCAATGAGCAGTTCTTC
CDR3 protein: CASSRDFGNEQFF

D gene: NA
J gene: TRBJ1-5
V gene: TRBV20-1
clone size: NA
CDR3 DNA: TGCAGTGCTAGAGATTGGGTGGGGCAGCCCCAGCATTTT
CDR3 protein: CSARDWVGQPQHF

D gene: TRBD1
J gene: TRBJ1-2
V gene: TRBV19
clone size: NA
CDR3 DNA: TGTGCCAGTTGGGGACAGTCGACCTATGGCTACACCTTC
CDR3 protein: CASWGQSTYGYTF

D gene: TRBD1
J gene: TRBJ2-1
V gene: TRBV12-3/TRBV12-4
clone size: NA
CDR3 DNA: TGTGCCAGCACCCACTCAGGGGGCAATGAGCAGTTCTTC
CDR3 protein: CASTHSGGNEQFF

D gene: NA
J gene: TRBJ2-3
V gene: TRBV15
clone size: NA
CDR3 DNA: TGTGCCACCAGCAGAGACGGAGGCATAGGAGATACGCAGTATTTT
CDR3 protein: CATSRDGGIGDTQYF

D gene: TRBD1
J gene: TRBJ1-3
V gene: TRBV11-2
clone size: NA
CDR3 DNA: TGTGCCAGCAGCTTTTCTCAGACAGGGGGACGTGGAAACACCATATATTTT
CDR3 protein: CASSFSQTGGRGNTIYF

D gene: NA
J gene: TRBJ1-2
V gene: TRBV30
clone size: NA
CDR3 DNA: TGTGCCTGGAGTGAAGGCAGGGACTATGGCTACACCTTC
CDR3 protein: CAWSEGRDYGYTF

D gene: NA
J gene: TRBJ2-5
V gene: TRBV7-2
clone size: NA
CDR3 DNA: TGTGCCAGCAGCTTTGATCGGGGTGGGGAGACCCAGTACTTC
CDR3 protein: CASSFDRGGETQYF

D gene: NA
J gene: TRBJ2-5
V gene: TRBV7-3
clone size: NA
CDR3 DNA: TGTGCCAGCAGCTTATCGAGGGGGGAGACCCAGTACTTC
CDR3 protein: CASSLSRGETQYF

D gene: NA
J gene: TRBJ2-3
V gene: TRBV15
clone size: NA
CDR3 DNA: TGTGCCACCAGCAGAGATAGGATACGTAGCACAGATACGCAGTATTTT
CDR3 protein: CATSRDRIRSTDTQYF

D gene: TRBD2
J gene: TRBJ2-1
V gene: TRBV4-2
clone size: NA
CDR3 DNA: TGTGCCAGCAGCCTTTTTAGCGGGGGGGCTGAGAGGGGTGAGCAGTTCTTC
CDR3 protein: CASSLFSGGAERGEQFF

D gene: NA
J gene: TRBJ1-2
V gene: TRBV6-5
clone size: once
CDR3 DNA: TGTGCCAGCAGTTACTTTCCGATTAACTATGGCTACACCTTC
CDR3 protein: CASSYFPINYGYTF

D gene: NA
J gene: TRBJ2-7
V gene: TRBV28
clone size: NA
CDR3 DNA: TGTGCCAGCAGTCCCCCTAGCTCCTACGAGCAGTACTTC
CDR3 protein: CASSPPSSYEQYF